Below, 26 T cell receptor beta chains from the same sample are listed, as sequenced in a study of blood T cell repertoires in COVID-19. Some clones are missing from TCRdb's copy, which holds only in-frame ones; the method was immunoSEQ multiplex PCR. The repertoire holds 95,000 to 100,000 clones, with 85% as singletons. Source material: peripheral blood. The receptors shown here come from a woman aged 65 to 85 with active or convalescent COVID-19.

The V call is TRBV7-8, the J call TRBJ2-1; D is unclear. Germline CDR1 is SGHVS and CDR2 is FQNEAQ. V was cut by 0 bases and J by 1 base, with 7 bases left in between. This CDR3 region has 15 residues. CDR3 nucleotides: TGTGCCAGCAGCTTAGCAGCTAATTCCTACAATGAGCAGTTCTTC. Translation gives CASSLAANSYNEQFF.

For the CDR3, the DNA is TGCGCCAGCAGCGTGGGACAGAACAATGAGCAGTTCTTC. Protein: CASSVGQNNEQFF. The V call is TRBV5-1, the J call TRBJ2-1, with 7 bases fitting TRBD1. The germline CDR1 and CDR2 sequences are SGHRS and YFSETQ. This CDR3 comprises 13 residues. Unmatched junction bases numbered 3, after V lost 4 bases and J lost 5 bases.

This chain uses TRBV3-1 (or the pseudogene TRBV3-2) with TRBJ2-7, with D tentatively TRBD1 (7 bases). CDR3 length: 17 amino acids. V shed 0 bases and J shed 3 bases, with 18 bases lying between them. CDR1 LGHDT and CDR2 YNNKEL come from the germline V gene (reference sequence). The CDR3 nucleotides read TGTGCCAGCAGCCAAGATCGGGGGACAGAGGTTGACTACGAGCAGTACTTC. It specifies CASSQDRGTEVDYEQYF.

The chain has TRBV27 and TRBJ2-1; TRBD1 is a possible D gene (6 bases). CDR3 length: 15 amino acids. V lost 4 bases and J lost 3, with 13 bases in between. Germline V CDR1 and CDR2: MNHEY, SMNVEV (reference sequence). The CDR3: CASSSRDTYYNEQFF. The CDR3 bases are TGTGCCAGCAGTTCTAGGGACACATACTACAATGAGCAGTTCTTC.

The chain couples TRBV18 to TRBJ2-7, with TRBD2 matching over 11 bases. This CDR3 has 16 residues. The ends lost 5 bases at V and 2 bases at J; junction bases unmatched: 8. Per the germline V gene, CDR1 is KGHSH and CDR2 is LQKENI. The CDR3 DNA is TGTGCCAGCTCAAGCCTTAGCGGGAGGGCCCCCTACGAGCAGTACTTC. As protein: CASSSLSGRAPYEQYF.

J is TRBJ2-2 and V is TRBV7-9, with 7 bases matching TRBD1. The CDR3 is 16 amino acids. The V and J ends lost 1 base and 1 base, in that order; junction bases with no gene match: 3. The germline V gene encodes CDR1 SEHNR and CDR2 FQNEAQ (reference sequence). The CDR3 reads CASSLEDRRNTGELFF. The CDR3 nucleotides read TGTGCCAGCAGCTTAGAGGACAGGAGGAACACCGGGGAGCTGTTTTTT.

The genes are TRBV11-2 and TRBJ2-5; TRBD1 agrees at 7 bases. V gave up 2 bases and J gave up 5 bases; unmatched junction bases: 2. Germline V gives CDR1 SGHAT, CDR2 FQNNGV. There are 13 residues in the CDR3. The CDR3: CASSLRGLETQYF. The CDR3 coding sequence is TGTGCCAGCAGCTTAAGGGGGCTGGAGACCCAGTACTTC.

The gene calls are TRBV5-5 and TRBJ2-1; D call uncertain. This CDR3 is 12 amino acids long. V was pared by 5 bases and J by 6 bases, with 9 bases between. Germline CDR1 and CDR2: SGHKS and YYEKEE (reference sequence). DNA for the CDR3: TGTGCCAGCAGGCCTCACACCAATGAGCAGTTCTTC. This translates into CASRPHTNEQFF.

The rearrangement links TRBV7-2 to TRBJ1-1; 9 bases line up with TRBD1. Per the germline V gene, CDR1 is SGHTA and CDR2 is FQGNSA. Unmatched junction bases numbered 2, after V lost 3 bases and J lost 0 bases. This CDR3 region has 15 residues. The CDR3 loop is CASSFTGGMNTEAFF. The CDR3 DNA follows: TGTGCCAGCAGCTTCACAGGGGGCATGAACACTGAAGCTTTCTTT.

The DNA for the CDR3 is TGTGCCAGCAGCTTGAACCCGTCCAGCTCTGGAAACACCATATATTTT. It encodes CASSLNPSSSGNTIYF. The rearrangement joins TRBV5-5 to TRBJ1-3; no clear D gene. The CDR3 is 16 amino acids. Trimming removed 1 base at V and 0 bases at J, with 11 bases between. CDR1 is SGHKS and CDR2 is YYEKEE in the germline V gene (reference sequence).

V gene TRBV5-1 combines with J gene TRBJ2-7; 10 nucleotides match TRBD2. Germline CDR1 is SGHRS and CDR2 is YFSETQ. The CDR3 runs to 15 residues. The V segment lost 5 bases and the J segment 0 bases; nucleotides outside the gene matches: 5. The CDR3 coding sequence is TGCGCCAGCAGACTGGGGACTAGCGACTCCTACGAGCAGTACTTC. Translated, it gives CASRLGTSDSYEQYF.

CDR3 nucleotide sequence: TGTGCCAGTAGTCGGCCGGGTACCTACGAGCAGTACTTC. Protein product: CASSRPGTYEQYF. V gene TRBV19 combines with J gene TRBJ2-7; D not resolved. This CDR3 is built from 13 residues. Germline loops: CDR1 LNHDA, CDR2 SQIVND (reference sequence). With 5 bases removed from V and 2 bases from J, the gap between germline ends came to 10 bases.

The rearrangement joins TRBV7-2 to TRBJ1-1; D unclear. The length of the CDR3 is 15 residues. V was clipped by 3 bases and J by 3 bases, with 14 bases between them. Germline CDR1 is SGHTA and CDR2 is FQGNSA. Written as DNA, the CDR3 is TGTGCCAGCAGCTTGTATGGGCCTCTGGACACTGAAGCTTTCTTT. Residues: CASSLYGPLDTEAFF.

The DNA of the CDR3 is TGTGCCTGGAGTGTAGGGGAGGGTCTGGGAGCTTTCTTT. Translating gives CAWSVGEGLGAFF. The gene calls are TRBV30 and TRBJ1-1, with D possibly TRBD1 on 5 matching bases. The V gene lost 0 bases and the J gene lost 10 bases, with 15 bases spanning the gap. The CDR3 spans 13 residues. The germline V gene encodes CDR1 GTSNPN and CDR2 SVGIG (reference sequence).

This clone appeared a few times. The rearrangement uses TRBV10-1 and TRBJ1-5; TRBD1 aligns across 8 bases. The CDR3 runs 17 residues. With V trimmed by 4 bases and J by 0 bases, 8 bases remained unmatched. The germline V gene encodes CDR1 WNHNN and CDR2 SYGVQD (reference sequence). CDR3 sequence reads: CASSGTGPFYSNQPQHF. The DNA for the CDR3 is TGCGCCAGCAGTGGGACAGGGCCCTTCTATAGCAATCAGCCCCAGCATTTT.

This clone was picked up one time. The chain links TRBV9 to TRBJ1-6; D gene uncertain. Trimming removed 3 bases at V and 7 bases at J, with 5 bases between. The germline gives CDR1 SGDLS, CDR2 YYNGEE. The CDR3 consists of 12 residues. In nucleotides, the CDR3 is TGTGCCAGCAGCGCCATCAATTCACCCCTCCACTTT. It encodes CASSAINSPLHF.

The DNA of the CDR3 is TGTGCCTGGAGTGTAGTTGACATCTATAATTCACCCCTCCACTTT. Translation gives CAWSVVDIYNSPLHF. The chain combines TRBV30 with TRBJ1-6; D not certain. Trimming left V 0 bases short and J 3 bases short, with 9 bases between. Per the germline V gene, CDR1 is GTSNPN and CDR2 is SVGIG (reference sequence). The CDR3 has 15 residues.

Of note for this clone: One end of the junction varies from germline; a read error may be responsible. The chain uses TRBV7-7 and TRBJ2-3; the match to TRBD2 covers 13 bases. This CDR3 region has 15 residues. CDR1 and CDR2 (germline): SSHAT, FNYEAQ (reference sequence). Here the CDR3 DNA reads TGTGCTAGCAGCCCCGGGACTAGCGGGGCCGTTACGCAGTATTTT. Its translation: CASSPGTSGAVTQYF.

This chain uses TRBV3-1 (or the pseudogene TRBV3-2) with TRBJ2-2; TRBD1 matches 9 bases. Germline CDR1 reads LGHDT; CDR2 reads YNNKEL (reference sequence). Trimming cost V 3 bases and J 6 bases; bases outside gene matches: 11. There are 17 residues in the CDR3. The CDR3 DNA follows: TGTGCCAGCAGCCATCGACAGGGGGAGGGGTTCGCCGGGGAGCTGTTTTTT. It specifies CASSHRQGEGFAGELFF.

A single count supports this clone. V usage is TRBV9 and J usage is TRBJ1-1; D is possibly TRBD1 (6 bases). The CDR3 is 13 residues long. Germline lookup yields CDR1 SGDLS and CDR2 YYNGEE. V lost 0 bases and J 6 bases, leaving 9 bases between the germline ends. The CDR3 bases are TGTGCCAGCAGCGTAGGGCCAGGGGCTGAAGCTTTCTTT. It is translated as CASSVGPGAEAFF.

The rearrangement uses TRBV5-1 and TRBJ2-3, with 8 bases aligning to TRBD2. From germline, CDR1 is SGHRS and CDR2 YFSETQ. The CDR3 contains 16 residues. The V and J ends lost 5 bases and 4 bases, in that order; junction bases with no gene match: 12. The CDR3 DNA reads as TGCGCCAGCAGGCCCCAAGCGGGAGACTGGCCAGATACGCAGTATTTT. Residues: CASRPQAGDWPDTQYF.

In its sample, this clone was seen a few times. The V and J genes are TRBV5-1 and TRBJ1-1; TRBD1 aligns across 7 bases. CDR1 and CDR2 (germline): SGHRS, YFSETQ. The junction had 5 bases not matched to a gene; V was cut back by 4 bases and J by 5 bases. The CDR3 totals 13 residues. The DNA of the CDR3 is TGCGCCAGCAGCCAAAGACAGGGTACTGAAGCTTTCTTT. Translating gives CASSQRQGTEAFF.

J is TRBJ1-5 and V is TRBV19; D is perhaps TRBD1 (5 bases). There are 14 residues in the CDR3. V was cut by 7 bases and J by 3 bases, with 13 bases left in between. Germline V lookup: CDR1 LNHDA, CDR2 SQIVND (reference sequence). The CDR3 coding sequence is TGTGCCAGTACATCGGGGGGAAACAATCAGCCCCAGCATTTT. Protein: CASTSGGNNQPQHF.

In DNA form, the CDR3 reads TGTGCCAGCAGCCCCGTTCTAGGTCTGGAGACCCAGTACTTC. Amino acid sequence: CASSPVLGLETQYF. The chain uses TRBV7-9 and TRBJ2-5; D remains unclear. The CDR3 contains 14 residues. With 5 bases removed from V and 5 bases from J, the gap between germline ends came to 15 bases. Germline values: CDR1 SEHNR, CDR2 FQNEAQ (reference sequence).

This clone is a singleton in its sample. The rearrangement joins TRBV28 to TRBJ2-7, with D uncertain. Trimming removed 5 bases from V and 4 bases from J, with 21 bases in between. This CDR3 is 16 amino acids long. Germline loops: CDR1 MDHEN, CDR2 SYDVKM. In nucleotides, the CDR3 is TGTGCCAGCAGTGTCGACTTCTCACCACAAGTTTACGAGCAGTACTTC. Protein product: CASSVDFSPQVYEQYF.

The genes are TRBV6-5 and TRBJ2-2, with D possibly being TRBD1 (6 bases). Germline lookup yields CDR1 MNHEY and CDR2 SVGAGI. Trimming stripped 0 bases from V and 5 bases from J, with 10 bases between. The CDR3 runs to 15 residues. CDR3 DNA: TGTGCCAGCAGTTACTCGACAAGGGGGACCGGGGAGCTGTTTTTT. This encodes CASSYSTRGTGELFF.